This T cell receptor beta chain was obtained from a study of CD4 T cells in relation to SARS-CoV-2 and coronaviruses. Unexposed donor CD4+ T cells date from 2011-2018, before the COVID-19 pandemic. Naive and memory CD4+ T cells came from enriched cryopreserved PBMCs. With 0 bases removed from V and 4 bases from J, the gap between germline ends came to 18 bases. This CDR3 spans 17 amino acids. Germline CDR1 is SGHTA and CDR2 is FQGNSA. Uncultured naive and memory CD4+ T cells supplied DNA for deep TCR-beta sequencing. Repertoires were generated with immunoSEQ multiplex PCR, while TCRdb's copy carries only in-frame clones and drops some. The sample consists of about 59,000 clones, 86% of them appearing once.

Sequenced sample: memory CD4+ T cells from PBMCs. This TCR was recovered from a human donor in good health. The chain is built from TRBV7-2 and TRBJ2-5; the D gene is possibly TRBD2 (6 bases). The CDR3 DNA follows: TGTGCCAGCAGCTTAGCGATTCAACGTTTGGGAGGAGAGACCCAGTACTTC. The encoded protein is CASSLAIQRLGGETQYF.